This T cell receptor beta chain was captured by sequencing in a study of cytotoxic CD8 clonotypes in ibrutinib-treated CLL. The wider study: The group held 11 relapsed/refractory and around 15 treatment-naive patients, with some 17 IGHV unmutated.

Libraries were prepared by immunoSEQ multiplex PCR; TCRdb keeps only in-frame clonotypes and omits some of them. The repertoire holds roughly 130,000 clones, with 85% to 95% as singletons. This CDR3 is 12 amino acids long. The ends were cut back, 2 bases at V and 9 bases at J, with 10 bases in the middle. CDR1 is MDHEN, CDR2 SYDVKM, per germline. Study conclusions and caveats: Clonality (at baseline) was higher than in age-matched healthy donors and tracked circulating CD8+ T-cell counts. Sampling times, which were not matched between the groups, differed between sustained-remission patients and progressing patients.

Comment on this clone: As yet, its antigen is unknown.

The sample here was PBMCs, taken after 12 months of ibrutinib treatment. This sequence joins TRBV28 and TRBJ1-2; D may be TRBD1 (6 bases). This receptor was obtained from a human donor with chronic lymphocytic leukemia. This chain's CDR3 is CASSLGTKRYTF. The CDR3 DNA reads TGTGCCAGCAGTTTAGGGACAAAGCGCTACACCTTC.